A single sample is the source of the 21 T cell receptor beta chains below, sequenced in a study of neoadjuvant anti-PD-1 for oral cavity cancer. Only in-frame clones appear in the TCRdb table, and some are missing; sequencing was by immunoSEQ multiplex PCR. The data contain about 9,800 clones, approximately 57% of them singletons. Time point indicated: after neoadjuvant nivolumab, at surgical resection. The sample was PBMCs, taken after nivolumab (anti-PD-1) treatment. These receptor sequences come from a person aged 40 to 85 with oral cavity squamous cell carcinoma.

This sequence joins TRBV10-1 and TRBJ1-5; no firm D call. V lost 4 bases to trimming and J lost 7 bases, with 11 bases between them. In germline, CDR1 is WNHNN, CDR2 SYGVQD (reference sequence). This CDR3 is built from 13 residues. CDR3 residues: CASSAQEKQPQHF. DNA for the CDR3: TGCGCCAGCAGTGCCCAGGAAAAGCAGCCCCAGCATTTT.

This clone appeared a single time. The CDR3 DNA is TGTGCCAGCAGCAACTCTGATGAGCAGTTCTTC. This gives the protein CASSNSDEQFF. The genes are TRBV7-9 and TRBJ2-1, with D hard to call. Germline lookup yields CDR1 SEHNR and CDR2 FQNEAQ (reference sequence). This CDR3 is built from 11 residues. The ends were cut back, 5 bases at V and 8 bases at J, with 7 bases in the middle.

The V gene is TRBV5-4, the J gene TRBJ2-1, with D perhaps matching TRBD2 (6 bases). V gave up 0 bases and J gave up 5 bases, with 9 bases separating them. This CDR3 is 14 amino acids long. Germline loops: CDR1 SGHNT, CDR2 YYREEE (reference sequence). CDR3 nucleotides: TGTGCCAGCAGCTTGGACGGGAGTAACAATGAGCAGTTCTTC. This sequence encodes CASSLDGSNNEQFF.

The chain links TRBV7-3 to TRBJ2-7, with 8 bases lining up with TRBD2. The germline CDR1 and CDR2 sequences are SGHTA and FQGTGA. Unmatched junction bases numbered 5, after V lost 3 bases and J lost 4 bases. CDR3 length equals 14 residues. The DNA of the CDR3 is TGTGCCAGCAGCTTGTCCGGGACTAGTTACGAGCAGTACTTC. Translating gives CASSLSGTSYEQYF.

The V and J genes are TRBV4-2 and TRBJ2-3; possible D gene TRBD2, 6 bases. Trimming took off 0 bases at V and 3 bases at J, with 16 bases between the two ends. The CDR3 extends over 17 amino acids. Germline-derived CDR1 and CDR2 are LGHNA and YNFKEQ. The CDR3 DNA sequence: TGTGCCAGCAGCCAAGATCAGAGGGACTTAACAACAGATACGCAGTATTTT. Its protein is CASSQDQRDLTTDTQYF.

This clone was seen a few times. The chain combines TRBV7-8 with TRBJ1-1; perhaps TRBD1 as D (5 bases). The CDR3 contains 14 residues. V was shortened by 3 bases and J by 2 bases, with 10 bases between the two germline ends. Germline V gives CDR1 SGHVS, CDR2 FQNEAQ. The CDR3 DNA reads TGTGCCAGCAGCTTTAGTGGACACAACACTGAAGCTTTCTTT. Protein product: CASSFSGHNTEAFF.

This clone has just one count. The genes are TRBV27 and TRBJ2-3; 8 bases map to TRBD1. Germline values: CDR1 MNHEY, CDR2 SMNVEV (reference sequence). The CDR3 extends over 17 amino acids. Germline trimming cut 2 bases from V and 4 bases from J; bases unmatched to any gene: 11. Here the CDR3 DNA reads TGTGCCAGCAGTTTAAATAGAGGACAGGGTATCGCAGATACGCAGTATTTT. Translation: CASSLNRGQGIADTQYF.

This chain links TRBV27 with TRBJ2-1; maybe TRBD1 (6 bases). The CDR3 has 16 residues. The V end lost 5 bases, the J end lost 4 bases, and 18 bases lay between the germline ends. Looked up from germline, CDR1 is MNHEY and CDR2 is SMNVEV (reference sequence). CDR3 protein: CASSPIRDIFYNEQFF. The CDR3 DNA follows: TGTGCCAGCAGTCCGATCAGGGACATCTTTTACAATGAGCAGTTCTTC.

The chain is built from TRBV19 and TRBJ1-5; possibly TRBD1 for D (5 bases). Germline V gives CDR1 LNHDA, CDR2 SQIVND (reference sequence). The CDR3 is 17 amino acids. V lost 6 bases and J 9 bases, leaving 27 bases between the germline ends. The CDR3, as DNA: TGTGCCAGTAGGAATTGGTTCGGGGGGGGACGGCCCCGGCCCCAGCATTTT. The encoded protein is CASRNWFGGGRPRPQHF.

This clone was recorded a few times. The chain is built from TRBV6-1 and TRBJ2-7, with 11 positions matching TRBD2. The CDR3 spans 19 residues. Trimming cost V 1 base and J 0 bases; bases outside gene matches: 11. Germline V gene data show CDR1 as MNHNS and CDR2 as SASEGT. CDR3 residues: CASSEGIAGGQRSSYEQYF. In DNA form, the CDR3 reads TGTGCCAGCAGTGAAGGAATAGCGGGGGGGCAGAGAAGCTCCTACGAGCAGTACTTC.

The chain is built from TRBV28 and TRBJ2-3, with 8 bases identical to TRBD2. From germline, CDR1 is MDHEN and CDR2 SYDVKM. The CDR3 spans 14 residues. Trimming cost V 6 bases and J 4 bases; bases outside gene matches: 6. The DNA for the CDR3 is TGTGCCAGCAGGCCTACCGGGGGGGCAGATACGCAGTATTTT. Translating it yields CASRPTGGADTQYF.

This clone appeared a single time. The chain couples TRBV19 to TRBJ2-1; D might be TRBD2 (5 bases). The V gene lost 2 bases and the J gene lost 4 bases, with 18 bases spanning the gap. From germline, CDR1 is LNHDA and CDR2 SQIVND (reference sequence). The CDR3 covers 17 residues. CDR3 coding DNA: TGTGCCAGTAGTATAAGTCCCCCTGGAGGTTTTTACAATGAGCAGTTCTTC. It encodes CASSISPPGGFYNEQFF.

The genes are TRBV7-9 and TRBJ2-7; no definite D call. Between the trimmed V and J ends, which lost 1 base and 1 base, there was a span of 5 bases. The germline CDR1 and CDR2 sequences are SEHNR and FQNEAQ (reference sequence). This CDR3 spans 13 amino acids. CDR3 sequence: CASSLVSSYEQYF. As DNA, the CDR3 is TGTGCCAGCAGCTTAGTAAGTTCCTACGAGCAGTACTTC.

The chain employs TRBV19 and TRBJ2-6; D assignment may be TRBD1 or TRBD2 (5 bases each). V dropped 7 bases and J dropped 0 bases, with 19 bases sitting between them. The CDR3 is 18 residues long. CDR1 LNHDA and CDR2 SQIVND come from the germline V gene (reference sequence). The CDR3 DNA sequence: TGTGCCAGTATCGCTGGTAGGGGAGCCTCCTCTGGGGCCAACGTCCTGACTTTC. Translated, it gives CASIAGRGASSGANVLTF.

The chain recombines TRBV12-1 with TRBJ1-3. TRBV12-1 is marked as a pseudogene. The CDR3 runs 17 residues. The CDR3 sequence: CASSFNPREGPLDTIYF. The CDR3, as DNA: TGTGCCAGCAGCTTTAACCCAAGAGAGGGCCCTTTGGACACCATATATTTT.

The chain recombines TRBV30 with TRBJ1-4; weak D call: TRBD1 (6 bases). Deletions cut 5 bases from V and 12 bases from J, with 19 bases between. This CDR3 has 13 residues. CDR1 is GTSNPN and CDR2 is SVGIG in the germline V gene (reference sequence). The CDR3 nucleotides read TGTGCCTGGTCACAGGGCCGTTTAGGAGAACTGTTTTTT. Encoded protein: CAWSQGRLGELFF.

This clone was recorded a few times. The J gene is TRBJ2-3, the V gene TRBV6-1, with TRBD1 matching over 7 bases. The CDR3 spans 13 residues. The germline gives CDR1 MNHNS, CDR2 SASEGT. The trim removed 4 bases at V and 5 bases at J, leaving 3 bases unmatched. The chain's CDR3 is CASSVQGIDTQYF. The CDR3 DNA is TGTGCCAGCAGTGTACAGGGGATAGATACGCAGTATTTT.

The rearrangement uses TRBV2 and TRBJ1-1; no reliable D call. Germline CDR1 is SNHLY and CDR2 is FYNNEI. V shed 3 bases and J shed 11 bases, with 13 bases lying between them. The CDR3 is 12 amino acids. CDR3 loop: CASSDHGAGAFF. The CDR3 bases are TGTGCCAGCAGTGACCACGGCGCCGGGGCTTTCTTT.

This clone has only a few counts. CDR3 DNA: TGTGCCAGCAGAAATCCGGGACCTCTGACCTTC. Residues: CASRNPGPLTF. This sequence joins TRBV6-1 and TRBJ1-2, with a weak D call TRBD1 (5 bases). The V gene lost 6 bases and the J gene lost 14 bases, with 16 bases spanning the gap. Germline values: CDR1 MNHNS, CDR2 SASEGT. The CDR3 is made up of 11 amino acids.

V gene TRBV5-4 combines with J gene TRBJ1-4; weak D call: TRBD1 (5 bases). This CDR3 region has 17 residues. Germline CDR1 reads SGHNT; CDR2 reads YYREEE (reference sequence). The V end lost 2 bases, the J end lost 3 bases, and 17 bases lay between the germline ends. CDR3 sequence reads: CASSFGANQMANEKLFF. The CDR3 coding sequence is TGTGCCAGCAGCTTCGGGGCAAACCAGATGGCTAATGAAAAACTGTTTTTT.

The V call is TRBV2, the J call TRBJ1-5; the D is unclear. V dropped 7 bases and J dropped 3 bases, with 13 bases sitting between them. CDR3 size: 14 residues. Germline values: CDR1 SNHLY, CDR2 FYNNEI. As DNA, the CDR3 is TGTGCCAGCACTCCCGGCGGGGTCAATCAGCCCCAGCATTTT. Amino acid sequence: CASTPGGVNQPQHF.